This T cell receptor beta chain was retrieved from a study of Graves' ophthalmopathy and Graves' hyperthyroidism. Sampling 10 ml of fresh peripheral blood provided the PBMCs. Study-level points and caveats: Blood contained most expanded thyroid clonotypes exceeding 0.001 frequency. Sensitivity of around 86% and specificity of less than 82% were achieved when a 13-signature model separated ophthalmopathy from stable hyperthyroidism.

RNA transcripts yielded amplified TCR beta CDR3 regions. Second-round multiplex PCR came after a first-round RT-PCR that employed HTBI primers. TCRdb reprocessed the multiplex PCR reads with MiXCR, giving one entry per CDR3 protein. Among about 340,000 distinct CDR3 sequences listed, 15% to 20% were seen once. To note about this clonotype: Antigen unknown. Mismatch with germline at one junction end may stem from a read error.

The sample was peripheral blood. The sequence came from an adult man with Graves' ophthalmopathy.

CDR3: CASSSEGRVRTNYGYNF. The CDR3 nucleotides are TGTGCCAGCAGCTCCGAGGGTCGGGTCAGGACTAACTATGGCTACAACTTC. This sequence joins TRBV11-1 and TRBJ1-2; D unresolved. Germline values: CDR1 SGHAT, CDR2 FQDESV (reference sequence). The CDR3 contains 17 residues. The full variable domain, its missing parts supplied by reference TRBV11-1 and TRBJ1-2, is EAEVAQSPRYKITEKSQAVAFWCDPISGHATLYWYRQILGQGPELLVQFQDESVVDDSQLPKDRFSAERLKGVDSTLKIQPAELGDSAMYLCASSSEGRVRTNYGYNFGSGTRLTVV.